Listed here are 27 T cell receptor beta chains from one sample, sequenced in a study of blood T cell repertoires in COVID-19. Some clones are missing from TCRdb's copy, which holds only in-frame ones; the method was immunoSEQ multiplex PCR. Of roughly 92,000 clones in the sample, roughly 87% were seen once. Source material: peripheral blood. All receptors derive from a woman aged 80 or over with acute or convalescent COVID-19.

V gene TRBV5-1 combines with J gene TRBJ1-2; 10 positions agree with TRBD1. This CDR3 spans 13 amino acids. From germline, CDR1 is SGHRS and CDR2 YFSETQ. The trim removed 3 bases at V and 9 bases at J, leaving 5 bases unmatched. In DNA, the CDR3 is TGCGCCAGCAGCTCGGGACAGGGGAGAAGCTACACCTTC. It specifies CASSSGQGRSYTF.

The V gene is TRBV21-1, the J gene TRBJ2-7; the table's D gene call, TRBD1, was not cross checked with the DNA. TRBV21-1 is designated a pseudogene. The CDR3 consists of 16 residues. For the CDR3, the DNA is TGTGCCAGCAGCAAAGATCAGGGCTCTCCCTCCTACGAGCAGTACTTC. It specifies CASSKDQGSPSYEQYF.

CDR3: CASKTGSTDTQYF. The CDR3 DNA reads TGCGCCAGTAAGACAGGAAGCACAGATACGCAGTATTTT. The chain couples TRBV10-2 to TRBJ2-3; weak D call: TRBD1 (6 bases). Germline V lookup: CDR1 WSHSY, CDR2 SAAADI. The CDR3 totals 13 residues. The V gene lost 9 bases and the J gene lost 0 bases, with 10 bases spanning the gap.

The rearrangement links TRBV6-2 or TRBV6-3 to TRBJ1-1; D possibly corresponds to TRBD1 (5 bases). The CDR3 runs 17 residues. From germline, CDR1 is MNHEY and CDR2 SVGEGT. Trimming took off 1 base at V and 8 bases at J, with 23 bases between the two ends. CDR3 sequence (DNA): TGTGCCAGCAGTTACTTGACACAGGTCATCCCCGAAGGAGAAGCTTTCTTT. Translation: CASSYLTQVIPEGEAFF.

Only a few counts were recorded for this clone. The DNA of the CDR3 is TGTGCCAGCAGCCGTGGAGCCGATAACTATGGCTACACCTTC. Translation gives CASSRGADNYGYTF. The chain combines TRBV7-2 with TRBJ1-2; no clear D. Germline V gene sequence: CDR1 SGHTA, CDR2 FQGNSA. The CDR3 covers 14 residues. V lost 5 bases and J lost 1, with 11 bases in between.

CDR3 sequence reads: CASSLGSGVQETQYF. The CDR3 DNA reads TGTGCCAGCAGCTTAGGGTCAGGCGTCCAAGAGACCCAGTACTTC. V and J are TRBV7-9 and TRBJ2-5; D is uncertain. The CDR3 length is 15 residues. V was shortened by 1 base and J by 1 base, with 10 bases between the two germline ends. Germline loops: CDR1 SEHNR, CDR2 FQNEAQ (reference sequence).

The CDR3 spells CANGQGADTQYF. In DNA form, the CDR3 reads TGTGCCAATGGACAGGGGGCAGATACGCAGTATTTT. The rearrangement joins TRBV6-5 to TRBJ2-3; 10 nucleotides match TRBD1. The CDR3 runs 12 residues. From germline, CDR1 is MNHEY and CDR2 SVGAGI. The ends lost 10 bases at V and 4 bases at J; junction bases unmatched: 2.

The chain has TRBV27 and TRBJ2-1; the match to TRBD1 covers 8 bases. CDR3 size: 14 residues. J was trimmed by 4 bases and V by 6 bases; bases with no gene match: 5. Germline V gene sequence: CDR1 MNHEY, CDR2 SMNVEV (reference sequence). The CDR3 protein is CASRDRAEYNEQFF. The CDR3 region has the DNA TGTGCCAGCAGGGACAGGGCAGAGTACAATGAGCAGTTCTTC.

On this clone itself: Other DNA sequences in the same sample also yield this CDR3. The CDR3 DNA is TGTGCCAGCCGAGTACGAGAGACCCAGTACTTC. Translating it yields CASRVRETQYF. V and J are TRBV2 and TRBJ2-5, with no clear D. The V end was cut by 8 bases, the J end by 4 bases, with 8 bases between. Germline V gives CDR1 SNHLY, CDR2 FYNNEI. The CDR3 has 11 residues.

V gene TRBV4-3 combines with J gene TRBJ2-4; D is possibly TRBD1 (6 bases). The germline V and J ends were trimmed by 0 bases and 8 bases, with 14 bases remaining between them. From germline, CDR1 is LGHNA and CDR2 YSLEER. This CDR3 is 15 amino acids long. As DNA, the CDR3 is TGCGCCAGCAGCCAAGATCTACAGGGCAGTGACATTCAGTACTTC. It translates to CASSQDLQGSDIQYF.

Here the CDR3 DNA reads TGTGCCAGCAGACCCGGGACAGGCTACGAGCAGTACTTC. This gives the protein CASRPGTGYEQYF. The chain couples TRBV12-3 or TRBV12-4 to TRBJ2-7, with TRBD1 identical over 8 bases. The CDR3 is 13 amino acids. Losses at the gene ends were 6 bases for V and 3 bases for J; bases not matched to a gene: 4.

The chain joins TRBV5-1 to TRBJ2-5, with 13 bases matching TRBD2. Trimming cost V 4 bases and J 4 bases; bases outside gene matches: 7. The CDR3 loop spans 16 amino acids. The germline V gene has CDR1 SGHRS and CDR2 YFSETQ. The CDR3 sequence is CASSPGLAGAGETQYF. CDR3 bases: TGCGCCAGCAGCCCCGGACTAGCGGGAGCCGGAGAGACCCAGTACTTC. Variable domain in full (rest from reference TRBV5-1 and TRBJ2-5): KAGVTQTPRYLIKTRGQQVTLSCSPISGHRSVSWYQQTPGQGLQFLFEYFSETQRNKGNFPGRFSGRQFSNSRSEMNVSTLELGDSALYLCASSPGLAGAGETQYFGPGTRLLVL.

The rearrangement links TRBV6-5 to TRBJ2-7; 14 bases fit TRBD2. V gave up 7 bases and J gave up 7 bases; unmatched junction bases: 6. CDR1 is MNHEY, CDR2 SVGAGI, per germline. The CDR3 sequence is 14 residues long. The DNA of the CDR3 is TGTGCCAGCACTCGGACTAGCGGGAGGAGGGAGCAGTACTTC. Protein sequence: CASTRTSGRREQYF.

The chain is built from TRBV19 and TRBJ1-5, with 7 bases that match TRBD1. The CDR3 runs 18 residues. CDR1 is LNHDA and CDR2 is SQIVND in the germline V gene (reference sequence). Trimming took 8 bases from V and 2 from J; bases not matched to a gene: 18. DNA for the CDR3: TGTGCCAGTGCCGCGGGACAGCCGTCTATTAGGGGCAATCAGCCCCAGCATTTT. Translating gives CASAAGQPSIRGNQPQHF.

The chain combines TRBV19 with TRBJ1-2; D remains unclear. Trimming removed 2 bases at V and 10 bases at J, with 23 bases between. This CDR3 has 16 amino acids. The germline V gene encodes CDR1 LNHDA and CDR2 SQIVND (reference sequence). The CDR3: CASSIIPRTLSEDYTF. Here the CDR3 DNA reads TGTGCCAGTAGTATAATCCCCAGGACGCTATCGGAGGACTACACCTTC.

This clone was seen only once. The chain couples TRBV6-1 to TRBJ1-4, with 10 bases lining up with TRBD1. Trimming removed 2 bases from V and 7 bases from J; junction bases left unmatched: 7. The CDR3 consists of 16 residues. Germline loops: CDR1 MNHNS, CDR2 SASEGT. DNA for the CDR3: TGTGCCAGCAGTGAACCAGGACAGGGGGACGGTGAAAAACTGTTTTTT. Translating it yields CASSEPGQGDGEKLFF.

The chain links TRBV7-2 to TRBJ2-6; D gene uncertain. The germline V gene has CDR1 SGHTA and CDR2 FQGNSA. V gave up 9 bases and J gave up 2 bases, with 8 bases separating them. The CDR3 spans 13 residues. CDR3 sequence: CARSWPGANVLTF. In DNA form, the CDR3 reads TGTGCCAGAAGTTGGCCTGGGGCCAACGTCCTGACTTTC.

The rearrangement uses TRBV18 and TRBJ2-1, with D unresolved. The CDR3 is 13 amino acids. From germline, CDR1 is KGHSH and CDR2 LQKENI. V dropped 0 bases and J dropped 8 bases, with 8 bases sitting between them. The CDR3 region is CASSPPGFDEQFF. For the CDR3, the DNA is TGTGCCAGCTCACCACCCGGGTTCGATGAGCAGTTCTTC.

V gene TRBV3-1 (or the pseudogene TRBV3-2) combines with J gene TRBJ1-2; maybe TRBD1 (6 bases). Germline CDR1 is LGHDT and CDR2 is YNNKEL (reference sequence). The CDR3 is made up of 16 amino acids. V lost 0 bases and J 8 bases, leaving 19 bases between the germline ends. The chain's CDR3 is CASSQEWGPGNYGYTF. The CDR3, as DNA: TGTGCCAGCAGCCAAGAATGGGGGCCGGGGAATTACGGCTACACCTTC.

This rearrangement joins TRBV30 to TRBJ1-6; 9 bases map to TRBD1. The CDR3 runs to 13 residues. Germline V CDR1 and CDR2: GTSNPN, SVGIG (reference sequence). The V gene end was trimmed by 4 bases and the J gene end by 6 bases; junction bases not matched to a gene: 1. The CDR3, as DNA: TGTGCCTGGACGGGACAGGGTAATTCACCCCTCCACTTT. Amino acids: CAWTGQGNSPLHF.

This chain uses TRBV5-4 with TRBJ1-5; the D is unclear. CDR3 length: 13 amino acids. The V gene lost 3 bases and the J gene lost 4 bases, with 8 bases spanning the gap. Germline V gene lookup returns CDR1 SGHNT and CDR2 YYREEE (reference sequence). CDR3 residues: CASSSDWNQPQHF. The CDR3 DNA sequence: TGTGCCAGCAGCTCCGACTGGAATCAGCCCCAGCATTTT. Together with reference TRBV5-4 and TRBJ1-5, the CDR3 gives the full variable domain: ETGVTQSPTHLIKTRGQQVTLRCSSQSGHNTVSWYQQALGQGPQFIFQYYREEENGRGNFPPRFSGLQFPNYSSELNVNALELDDSALYLCASSSDWNQPQHFGDGTRLSIL.

The gene calls are TRBV12-5 and TRBJ2-3, with 8 bases that match TRBD1. Germline trimming cut 5 bases from V and 4 bases from J; bases unmatched to any gene: 11. Germline assignment: CDR1 LGHNT and CDR2 FRNRAP. This CDR3 contains 16 residues. CDR3 DNA sequence: TGTGCTAGTGGTGAGGGGGGCAGGGGGCTGTCAGATACGCAGTATTTT. Translating gives CASGEGGRGLSDTQYF.

This rearrangement joins TRBV6-2 or TRBV6-3 to TRBJ1-2, with 10 bases identical to TRBD1. In germline, CDR1 is MNHEY, CDR2 SVGEGT. The V and J ends lost 3 bases and 7 bases, in that order; junction bases with no gene match: 8. This CDR3 has 15 amino acids. In DNA form, the CDR3 reads TGTGCCAGCAGTTATTCCAGACAGGGGGCAGCTGGCTACACCTTC. Translated: CASSYSRQGAAGYTF.

The chain employs TRBV7-3 and TRBJ2-1; 9 bases are a match to TRBD2. The length of the CDR3 is 15 residues. With V trimmed by 1 base and J by 8 bases, 6 bases remained unmatched. CDR1 is SGHTA, CDR2 FQGTGA, per germline. The CDR3 nucleotides are TGTGCCAGCAGCTTAAATAGCGGGAGTAGAGATGAGCAGTTCTTC. This encodes CASSLNSGSRDEQFF.

The V and J genes are TRBV27 and TRBJ1-1, with 7 bases aligning to TRBD1. V dropped 6 bases and J dropped 5; count of bases not matched to a gene: 3. This CDR3 spans 12 amino acids. Germline CDR1 reads MNHEY; CDR2 reads SMNVEV (reference sequence). CDR3 region: CASSNRGTEAFF. CDR3 coding DNA: TGTGCCAGCAGCAACAGGGGTACTGAAGCTTTCTTT.

J is TRBJ1-5 and V is TRBV19; 9 bases agree with TRBD1. Germline CDR1 and CDR2: LNHDA and SQIVND (reference sequence). V lost 7 bases, J lost 0 bases, and 4 bases stayed unmatched. The CDR3 is 15 residues long. For the CDR3, the DNA is TGTGCCAGTAACAGGGGGCTGAGTAGCAATCAGCCCCAGCATTTT. Translating gives CASNRGLSSNQPQHF.

The chain has TRBV19 and TRBJ2-3, with TRBD1 identical over 7 bases. This CDR3 has 13 residues. The V gene end was trimmed by 5 bases and the J gene end by 5 bases; junction bases not matched to a gene: 4. From germline, CDR1 is LNHDA and CDR2 SQIVND (reference sequence). In DNA form, the CDR3 reads TGTGCCAGTAGTCTGAACAGGGGAGATACGCAGTATTTT. It yields the protein CASSLNRGDTQYF.